The rows below give T cell receptor beta chains drawn from one sample of a study of shared clonotypes between healthy human individuals. The data were produced by immunoSEQ multiplex PCR, yet TCRdb's version contains in-frame clones alone and is incomplete. The sample shows 1.5 million to 2.5 million clones, about 95% of them seen only once. Material: naive CD8+ T cells sorted from blood. The receptor set was obtained from a man aged 18 to 30 in good health. The CDR3 runs from the conserved cysteine through the conserved F or W. Fields, in order: V gene, J gene, CDR3 length, D gene, CDR3 protein. A D gene is named only where the DNA matches it firmly.

TRBV5-5	TRBJ2-1	15	.	CASSQGRVTYNEQFF
TRBV4-3	TRBJ2-3	14	.	CASSQSYRGDTQYF
TRBV21-1	TRBJ1-1	13	.	CASMGREGTEAFF
TRBV6-5	TRBJ2-7	13	.	CASSYGQSYEQYF
TRBV9	TRBJ2-1	15	.	CASSVAETTFDEQFF
TRBV27	TRBJ2-1	15	TRBD2	CASSWVLAGYNEQFF
TRBV11-3	TRBJ2-3	16	TRBD1	CASSSRTGEPTDTQYF
TRBV13	TRBJ2-1	14	.	CASSLVGEYNEQFF
TRBV21-1	TRBJ2-4	15	.	CASSPSNLAKNIQYF
TRBV7-2	TRBJ1-2	12	.	CASSLAPYGYTF
TRBV7-9	TRBJ2-2	16	.	CASSESWDANTGELFF
TRBV27	TRBJ2-3	16	TRBD1	CASSLQDRGLEDTQYF
TRBV4-1	TRBJ2-3	16	TRBD1	CASSQQTGGFADTQYF
TRBV19	TRBJ2-3	15	TRBD1	CASSTPGQGTDTQYF
TRBV10-2	TRBJ2-7	15	TRBD1	CASSDRWDREAGQYF
TRBV25-1	TRBJ2-3	14	.	CASSVDIGTDTQYF
TRBV6-1	TRBJ2-1	16	TRBD2	CASSGETSGRGNEQFF
TRBV4-1	TRBJ1-5	13	.	CASSNWANQPQHF
TRBV29-1	TRBJ2-2	14	.	CSCNRDHPTGELFF
TRBV12-5	TRBJ1-1	13	.	CASGPGLFQKAFF
TRBV6-6	TRBJ2-1	13	.	CASSPFGNNEQFF
TRBV7-9	TRBJ1-6	15	TRBD1	CASSLPRDSNSPLHF
TRBV5-1	TRBJ2-7	13	.	CASSFDPGYEQYF
TRBV5-6	TRBJ2-1	17	TRBD2	CASSLGLAGSSYNEQFF
TRBV9	TRBJ2-3	15	TRBD2	CASSVAGTSADTQYF
TRBV2	TRBJ1-1	14	TRBD1	CASRATGGWTEAFF
TRBV28	TRBJ2-2	16	TRBD2	CASSPLGGKNTGELFF
TRBV19	TRBJ2-1	12	.	CASSAGDNEQFF
TRBV29-1	TRBJ2-3	13	.	CSVDAGFADTQYF
TRBV7-9	TRBJ2-2	14	.	CASSSGTKAGELFF
TRBV28	TRBJ1-2	19	TRBD1	CASSFWEADGTGNSYGYTF
TRBV19	TRBJ1-6	15	.	CASSINAGLGSPLHF
TRBV9	TRBJ1-1	15	TRBD1	CASSASTGGVTEAFF
TRBV6-1	TRBJ1-1	11	.	CASSEVAEAFF
TRBV9	TRBJ2-1	15	TRBD2	CASSPSGTTYNEQFF
TRBV6-1	TRBJ1-5	18	TRBD1	CASSEEWDREDSNQPQHF
TRBV10-1	TRBJ2-3	16	.	CASSASTDLMADTQYF
TRBV19	TRBJ2-1	12	.	CASEGQYNEQFF
TRBV7-9	TRBJ2-1	11	.	CASSFSNEQFF
TRBV7-6	TRBJ1-3	17	.	CASSLELLVPSGNTIYF
TRBV27	TRBJ2-7	14	.	CASSLAGASYEQYF
TRBV27	TRBJ2-5	15	TRBD1	CASSLSGTALGTQYF
TRBV19	TRBJ1-1	14	.	CASRWGKGNTEAFF
TRBV5-3	TRBJ2-1	14	.	CASSLGSSYNEQFF
TRBV9	TRBJ2-3	16	.	CASSVEQALGRDTQYF
TRBV6-6	TRBJ1-1	14	.	CASSYSEGNTEAFF
TRBV5-6	TRBJ1-2	14	.	CASSPETENYGYTF
TRBV9	TRBJ1-4	15	.	CASSPSGPSRNLLFF
TRBV6-5	TRBJ2-3	16	TRBD2	CASSSLGRGNTDTQYF
TRBV2	TRBJ2-1	11	.	CASSGGFEQFF
TRBV7-9	TRBJ2-1	18	TRBD1	CASSLVLYTGTGDNEQFF
TRBV4-3	TRBJ2-7	17	TRBD2	CASSQDQSGGEPYEQYF
TRBV5-4	TRBJ1-2	13	.	CASSLVGVYGYTF
TRBV7-9	TRBJ2-5	14	.	CASSPDPGEETQYF
TRBV13	TRBJ1-6	14	.	CASSLGRGLTPLHF
TRBV7-8	TRBJ2-7	15	.	CASSLAAGSSYEQYF
TRBV2	TRBJ1-2	13	TRBD1	CASSYGTVYGYTF